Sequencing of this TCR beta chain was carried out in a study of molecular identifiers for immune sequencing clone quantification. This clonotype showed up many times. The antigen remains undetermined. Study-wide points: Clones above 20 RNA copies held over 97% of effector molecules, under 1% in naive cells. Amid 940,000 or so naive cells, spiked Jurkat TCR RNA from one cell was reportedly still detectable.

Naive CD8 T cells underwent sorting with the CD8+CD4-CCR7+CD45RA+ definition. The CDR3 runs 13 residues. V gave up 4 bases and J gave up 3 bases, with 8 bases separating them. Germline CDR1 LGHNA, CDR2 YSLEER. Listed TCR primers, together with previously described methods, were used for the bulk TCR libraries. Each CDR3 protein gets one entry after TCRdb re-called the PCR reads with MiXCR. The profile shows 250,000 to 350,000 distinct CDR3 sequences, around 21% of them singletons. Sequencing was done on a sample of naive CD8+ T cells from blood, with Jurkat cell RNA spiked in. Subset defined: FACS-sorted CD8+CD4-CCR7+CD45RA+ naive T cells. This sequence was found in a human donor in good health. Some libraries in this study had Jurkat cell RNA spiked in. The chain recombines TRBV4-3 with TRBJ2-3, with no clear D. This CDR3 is CASSPGTTDTQYF. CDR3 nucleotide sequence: TGCGCCAGCAGCCCTGGCACTACAGATACGCAGTATTTT.